This T cell receptor (beta chain) was obtained from a study of blood T cell repertoires in COVID-19. The assay was immunoSEQ multiplex PCR, and TCRdb's table has in-frame clones only and misses some. This sample carries around 210,000 clones, around four fifths of them seen once, and the ten largest clones take around 1%. CDR3 size: 14 residues. The germline V and J ends were trimmed by 3 bases and 8 bases, with 19 bases remaining between them. Germline V CDR1 and CDR2: GTSNPN, SVGIG (reference sequence). The receptor was isolated from a man in his sixties with COVID-19, enrolled during active disease. The specimen sequenced was peripheral blood. V is TRBV30 and J is TRBJ1-2; the D gene is possibly TRBD1 (6 bases). CDR3 in amino acids: CAWRFLRGAGGYTF. The CDR3 bases are TGTGCCTGGAGATTCCTTCGGGGGGCAGGGGGCTACACCTTC.